The rows below give T cell receptor beta chains drawn from one sample of a study of blood T cell repertoires in COVID-19. The table came from immunoSEQ multiplex PCR; TCRdb's copy has only in-frame clones and leaves some out. The repertoire consists of about 140,000 clones, with more than 75% occurring once and the leading ten covering about 4.3%. Sequenced sample: peripheral blood. These receptors originate from a woman in her thirties or forties with acute or convalescent COVID-19. Both conserved end residues are part of each CDR3.

cdr3_aa	v_call	j_call
CASSLRTGQGEKLFF	TRBV5-1	TRBJ1-4
CASSISLAIEQYF	TRBV6-5	TRBJ2-7
CASSPRRKREGETQYF	TRBV7-2	TRBJ2-5
CASRPRDRAWFGVRGYTF	TRBV23-1	TRBJ1-2
CASSEALGSGRALETQYF	TRBV2	TRBJ2-5
CASSLGQGVSGANVLTF	TRBV13	TRBJ2-6
CAISGGGDYGYTF	TRBV10-3	TRBJ1-2
CASSQGAPEAFF	TRBV18	TRBJ1-1
CASSEGDTYYSNQPQHF	TRBV6-1	TRBJ1-5
CAISESVAGIGEQFF	TRBV10-3	TRBJ2-1
CASSLGNRNTIYF	TRBV12-3/TRBV12-4	TRBJ1-3
CASSILYEQYF	TRBV12-3/TRBV12-4	TRBJ2-7
CAISEPVPSVGERGQGVRNTEAFF	TRBV10-3	TRBJ1-1
CASSPAGGSYEQYF	TRBV21-1	TRBJ2-7
CASSQIIGYNEQFF	TRBV4-3	TRBJ2-1
CASSLDREGSPLHF	TRBV5-1	TRBJ1-6
CASSFDSSWGYTF	TRBV12-3/TRBV12-4	TRBJ1-2
CASSFSNGKGYNEQFF	TRBV7-7	TRBJ2-1
CASSLSSGGGDSDTQYF	TRBV7-2	TRBJ2-3
CASSPSRGSGGFEQYF	TRBV6-6	TRBJ2-7
CASSSGTGAWDGYTF	TRBV11-2	TRBJ1-2
CASSLGQGVYSGNTIYF	TRBV7-9	TRBJ1-3
CASSFSEEQYF	TRBV7-9	TRBJ2-7
CASRNQGGEQYF	TRBV2	TRBJ2-7
CASSQVGTSATGELFF	TRBV3-1/TRBV3-2	TRBJ2-2
CASSPAWAGETEAFF	TRBV6-5	TRBJ1-1
CARKGQELGQPQHF	TRBV6-4	TRBJ1-5
CASRATGESYEQYF	TRBV6-5	TRBJ2-7
CASSQETGGPDTQYF	TRBV4-3	TRBJ2-3
CASSPSSRTGGNQPQHF	TRBV18	TRBJ1-5
CASSRRGEQFF	TRBV9	TRBJ2-1